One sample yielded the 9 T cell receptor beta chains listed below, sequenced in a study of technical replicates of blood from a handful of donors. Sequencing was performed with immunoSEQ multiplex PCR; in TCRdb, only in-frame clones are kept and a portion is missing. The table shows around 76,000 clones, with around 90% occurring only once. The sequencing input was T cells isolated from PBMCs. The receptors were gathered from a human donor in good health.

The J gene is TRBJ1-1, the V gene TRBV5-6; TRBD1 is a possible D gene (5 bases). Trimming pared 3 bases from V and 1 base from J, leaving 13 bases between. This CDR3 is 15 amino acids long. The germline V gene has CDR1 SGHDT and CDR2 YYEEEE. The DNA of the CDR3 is TGTGCCAGCAGCTGGGGCGACAGCCAGAACACTGAAGCTTTCTTT. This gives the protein CASSWGDSQNTEAFF.

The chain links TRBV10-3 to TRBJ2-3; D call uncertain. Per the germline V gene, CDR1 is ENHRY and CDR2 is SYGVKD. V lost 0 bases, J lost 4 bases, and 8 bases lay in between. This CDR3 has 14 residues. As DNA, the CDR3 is TGTGCCATCAGTGAGTCTAAAATAGCAGATACGCAGTATTTT. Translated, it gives CAISESKIADTQYF.

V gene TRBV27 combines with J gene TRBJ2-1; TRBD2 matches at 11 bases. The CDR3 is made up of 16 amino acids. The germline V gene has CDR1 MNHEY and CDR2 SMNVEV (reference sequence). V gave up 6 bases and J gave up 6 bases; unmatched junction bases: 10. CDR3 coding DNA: TGTGCCAGCAGCTCATTAGCGGGAGGGGGTCCCAATGAGCAGTTCTTC. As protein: CASSSLAGGGPNEQFF.

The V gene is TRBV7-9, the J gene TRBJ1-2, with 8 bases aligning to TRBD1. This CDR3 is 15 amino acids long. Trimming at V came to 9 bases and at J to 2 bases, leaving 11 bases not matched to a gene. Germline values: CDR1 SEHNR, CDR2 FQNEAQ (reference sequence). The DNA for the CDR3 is TGTGCCAGTCAGGACAGGGAACTCAACAACTATGGCTACACCTTC. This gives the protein CASQDRELNNYGYTF.

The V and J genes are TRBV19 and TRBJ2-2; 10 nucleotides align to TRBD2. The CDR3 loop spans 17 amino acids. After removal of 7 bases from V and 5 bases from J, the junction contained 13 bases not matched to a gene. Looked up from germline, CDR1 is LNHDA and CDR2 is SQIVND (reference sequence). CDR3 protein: CASTLKLAGDYTGELFF. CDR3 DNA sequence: TGTGCCAGTACTCTTAAGCTAGCGGGAGATTATACCGGGGAGCTGTTTTTT.

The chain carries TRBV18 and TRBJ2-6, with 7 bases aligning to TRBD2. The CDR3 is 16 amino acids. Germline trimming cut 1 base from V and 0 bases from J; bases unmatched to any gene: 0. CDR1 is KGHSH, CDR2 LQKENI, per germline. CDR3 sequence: CASSPLAGSGANVLTF. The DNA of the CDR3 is TGTGCCAGCTCACCACTAGCGGGCTCTGGGGCCAACGTCCTGACTTTC.

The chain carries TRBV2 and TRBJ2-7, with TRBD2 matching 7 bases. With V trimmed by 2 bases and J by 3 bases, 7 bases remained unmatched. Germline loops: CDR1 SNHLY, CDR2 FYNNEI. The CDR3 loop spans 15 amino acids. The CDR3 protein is CASSESVGGNYEQYF. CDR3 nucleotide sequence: TGTGCCAGCAGTGAATCGGTGGGAGGGAACTACGAGCAGTACTTC.

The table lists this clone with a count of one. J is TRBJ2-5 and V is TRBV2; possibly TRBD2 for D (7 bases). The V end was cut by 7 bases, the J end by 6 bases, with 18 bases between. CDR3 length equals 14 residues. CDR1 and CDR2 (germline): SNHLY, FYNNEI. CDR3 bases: TGTGCCAGCACGCAAGGGGGGGAGAAGCAGACCCAGTACTTC. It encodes CASTQGGEKQTQYF.

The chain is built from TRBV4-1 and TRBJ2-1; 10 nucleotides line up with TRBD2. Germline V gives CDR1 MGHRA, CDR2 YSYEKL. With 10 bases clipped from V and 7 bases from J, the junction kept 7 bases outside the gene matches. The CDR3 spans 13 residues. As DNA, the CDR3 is TGCGCCACCACGAGCGGGAGGGGGAATGAGCAGTTCTTC. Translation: CATTSGRGNEQFF.